This T cell receptor (beta chain) was recovered during a study of blood T cell repertoires in COVID-19. Background on the study: Spain, Italy and the United States supplied samples that represented acute and convalescent COVID-19. T cells, B-cell-depleted T cells, or PBMCs supplied cDNA or gDNA.

Per the original data handling: It was from reference gene primer amplification that nucleated cell counts were estimated. Clones were read by immunoSEQ multiplex PCR, and TCRdb kept only the in-frame ones, dropping some. D and trimming were read from the DNA, whereas the V and J calls and clone size are those reported in that table. The sample consists of under 200,000 clones, 80% to 85% of them appearing once. Sequenced input: peripheral blood. The clonotype comes from a woman aged 80 or older with active or convalescent COVID-19.

As DNA, the CDR3 is TGTGCCAGCGGATTAACAGGGAACTATGGCTACACCTTC. Translating it yields CASGLTGNYGYTF. The chain uses TRBV14 and TRBJ1-2; the D gene is possibly TRBD1 (6 bases). In germline, CDR1 is SGHDN, CDR2 FVKESK. This CDR3 comprises 13 residues. Trimming cost V 8 bases and J 2 bases, with 12 bases left between them. The whole variable domain, filled in from reference TRBV14 and TRBJ1-2, reads EAGVTQFPSHSVIEKGQTVTLRCDPISGHDNLYWYRRVMGKEIKFLLHFVKESKQDESGMPNNRFLAERTGGTYSTLKVQPAELEDSGVYFCASGLTGNYGYTFGSGTRLTVV.